One and the same sample provided the 6 T cell receptor beta chains below, sequenced in a study of RUNX1 and TCR beta rearrangement in T-cell leukemia. Both DJ and VDJ rearrangements of TCR beta were amplicon sequenced. TCRdb used MiXCR to reprocess the PCR reads, holding one entry per CDR3 protein. The sample shows around 590 distinct CDR3 sequences, roughly two fifths of them seen only once. The sequenced sample was blood. The receptors originated from a female donor with T-cell acute lymphoblastic leukemia.

This rearrangement joins TRBV4-3 to TRBJ1-3; the D is unclear. From germline, CDR1 is LGHNA and CDR2 YSLEER. V was pared by 9 bases and J by 0 bases, with 15 bases between. The CDR3 is 15 residues long. The CDR3 bases are TGCGCCAGTTCCGCGAGTGGGGTCTCTGGAAACACCATATATTTT. Translation gives CASSASGVSGNTIYF.

This clonotype was picked up many times. The genes are TRBV10-3 and TRBJ1-1; 8 nucleotides match TRBD1. The CDR3 runs 15 residues. Germline loops: CDR1 ENHRY, CDR2 SYGVKD. With 7 bases clipped from V and 6 bases from J, the junction kept 13 bases outside the gene matches. CDR3 residues: CAIKESGGRESEAFF. The CDR3 DNA sequence: TGTGCCATCAAAGAGTCAGGGGGCAGGGAGTCTGAAGCTTTCTTT.

The chain joins TRBV9 to TRBJ1-1, with TRBD1 identical over 7 bases. The junction had 12 bases not matched to a gene; V was cut back by 3 bases and J by 4 bases. The CDR3 spans 16 residues. Germline loops: CDR1 SGDLS, CDR2 YYNGEE. CDR3 region: CASSDNLARGGTEAFF. The CDR3 DNA reads TGTGCCAGCAGCGACAACCTCGCCAGGGGGGGCACTGAAGCTTTCTTT.

This clonotype showed up many times. V usage is TRBV23-1 and J usage is TRBJ2-7, with D possibly TRBD1 on 5 matching bases. Being an ORF, TRBV23-1 has a function that is uncertain. This CDR3 comprises 17 residues. The ends were cut back, 6 bases at V and 3 bases at J, with 24 bases in the middle. Here the CDR3 reads CASSHINPREKCYEQYF. The CDR3 DNA reads TGCGCCAGCAGCCATATTAACCCCAGGGAAAAATGCTACGAGCAGTACTTC.

In its sample, this clonotype ranks as medium-sized (0.01 to 0.1%). The V call is TRBV20-1, the J call TRBJ1-2, with D possibly matching TRBD1 (5 bases). The CDR3 is made up of 12 amino acids. CDR1 and CDR2 (germline): DFQATT, SNEGSKA (reference sequence). Written as DNA, the CDR3 is TGCAGCACAGGACTAGCGGGATATGGCTACACCTTC. This gives the protein CSTGLAGYGYTF.

V usage is TRBV9 and J usage is TRBJ1-5; maybe TRBD1 (6 bases). Germline values: CDR1 SGDLS, CDR2 YYNGEE. The CDR3 length is 16 residues. V was pared by 9 bases and J by 1 base, with 20 bases between. The CDR3 DNA follows: TGTGCCATTCACCGTGTTGACGACAGGAGCAATCAGCCCCAGCATTTT. Residues: CAIHRVDDRSNQPQHF.